This entry lists 18 T cell receptor beta chains sequenced from one sample in a study of cytomegalovirus exposure and HLA in healthy donors. The PCR contained 60 Vbeta and 13 Jbeta primers. Profiling relied on immunoSEQ multiplex PCR, and the TCRdb table lists in-frame clones only, not all of them. The sample contains 100,000 to 120,000 clones, just over 75% of which appear only once. The specimen was PBMCs. These receptors originate from a young man in good health and CMV-seropositive.

This clone was observed a handful of times. This sequence joins TRBV7-2 and TRBJ1-3, with D tentatively TRBD1 (5 bases). Trimming pared 5 bases from V and 3 bases from J, leaving 17 bases between. This CDR3 is 16 amino acids long. From germline, CDR1 is SGHTA and CDR2 FQGNSA. The CDR3 DNA reads as TGTGCCAGCAGCGCCCTGGGTGGGGGGTTTGGAAACACCATATATTTT. Amino acid sequence: CASSALGGGFGNTIYF.

The gene calls are TRBV4-1 and TRBJ1-2; 7 nucleotides line up with TRBD1. Germline CDR1 is MGHRA and CDR2 is YSYEKL. Trimming at V came to 0 bases and at J to 4 bases, leaving 5 bases not matched to a gene. This CDR3 spans 15 amino acids. For the CDR3, the DNA is TGCGCCAGCAGCCAAGAACAGGGGAGTACCTATGGCTACACCTTC. Amino acid sequence: CASSQEQGSTYGYTF.

The gene calls are TRBV2 and TRBJ2-3; 8 bases agree with TRBD2. After removal of 6 bases from V and 1 base from J, the junction contained 9 bases not matched to a gene. CDR3 size: 16 residues. CDR1 SNHLY and CDR2 FYNNEI come from the germline V gene. This CDR3 reads CASRDGAGAGTDTQYF. In DNA, the CDR3 is TGTGCCAGCAGAGACGGAGCGGGGGCCGGCACAGATACGCAGTATTTT.

The chain carries TRBV6-5 and TRBJ2-5; 8 nucleotides agree with TRBD1. CDR1 is MNHEY, CDR2 SVGAGI, per germline. This CDR3 has 14 amino acids. The V segment lost 5 bases and the J segment 5 bases; nucleotides outside the gene matches: 7. The CDR3 region is CASSGQGARETQYF. The CDR3 DNA reads as TGTGCCAGCAGTGGCCAGGGGGCACGGGAGACCCAGTACTTC.

This chain uses TRBV11-3 with TRBJ2-2; TRBD2 aligns across 8 bases. V was pared by 4 bases and J by 3 bases, with 7 bases of the junction left unmatched. CDR1 and CDR2 from the germline V gene are SGHNT and YENEEA. CDR3 length: 16 amino acids. CDR3: CASSSHGGADTGELFF. Written as DNA, the CDR3 is TGTGCCAGCAGCTCTCACGGGGGGGCCGACACCGGGGAGCTGTTTTTT.

The table lists this clone with a few counts. V and J are TRBV15 and TRBJ2-5; TRBD1 matches at 11 bases. This CDR3 is 16 amino acids long. The J segment lost 5 bases and the V segment lost 6 bases, leaving 11 bases of the junction unmatched. In germline, CDR1 is LNHNV, CDR2 YYDKDF (reference sequence). The CDR3 sequence is CATSPGTGGSLETQYF. CDR3 nucleotides: TGTGCCACCAGTCCCGGGACAGGGGGATCCCTCGAGACCCAGTACTTC.

The CDR3 is CASSRDRDNEQFF. The DNA of the CDR3 is TGTGCCAGCAGCCGGGACAGGGACAATGAGCAGTTCTTC. The chain recombines TRBV14 with TRBJ2-1, with 9 bases that match TRBD1. The CDR3 consists of 13 residues. Germline CDR1 SGHDN, CDR2 FVKESK. Losses at the gene ends were 4 bases for V and 5 bases for J; bases not matched to a gene: 0.

The chain uses TRBV6-6 and TRBJ2-2, with TRBD2 as a possible D gene (6 bases). From germline, CDR1 is MNHNY and CDR2 SVGAGI (reference sequence). Trimming pared 5 bases from V and 2 bases from J, leaving 12 bases between. This CDR3 is built from 15 residues. As DNA, the CDR3 is TGTGCCAGCAGTCCGACTAGAGGTAACACCGGGGAGCTGTTTTTT. The encoded protein is CASSPTRGNTGELFF.

V and J are TRBV7-2 and TRBJ2-1; the D gene is possibly TRBD2 (6 bases). In germline, CDR1 is SGHTA, CDR2 FQGNSA. Trimming stripped 10 bases from V and 4 bases from J, with 14 bases between. The CDR3 length is 13 residues. The CDR3 is CATTGEKYNEQFF. In DNA, the CDR3 is TGTGCCACCACGGGGGAGAAATACAATGAGCAGTTCTTC.

CDR3 region: CASNKGEGFQPQHF. In DNA form, the CDR3 reads TGTGCCAGCAACAAGGGGGAGGGGTTTCAGCCCCAGCATTTT. V and J are TRBV2 and TRBJ1-5; D possibly corresponds to TRBD1 (6 bases). The CDR3 spans 14 residues. Per the germline V gene, CDR1 is SNHLY and CDR2 is FYNNEI. V lost 7 bases and J lost 6, with 16 bases in between.

The rearrangement uses TRBV11-3 and TRBJ2-6; D is perhaps TRBD1 (5 bases). V was pared by 8 bases and J by 0 bases, with 14 bases between. This CDR3 is 16 amino acids long. CDR1 and CDR2 (germline): SGHNT, YENEEA. The CDR3 nucleotides read TGTGCCAGCTTGGGGCGCCCTAGCTCTGGGGCCAACGTCCTGACTTTC. This gives the protein CASLGRPSSGANVLTF.

This clone was counted only a few times. V is TRBV6-5 and J is TRBJ2-3; possibly TRBD1 for D (6 bases). The V gene's germline CDR1 is MNHEY and CDR2 SVGAGI. Trimming stripped 2 bases from V and 2 bases from J, with 14 bases between. CDR3 length: 16 residues. CDR3 coding DNA: TGTGCCAGCAGTTACGGGGACATTCCCTCCACAGATACGCAGTATTTT. This codes for CASSYGDIPSTDTQYF.

In regard to this clone: This CDR3 fails to terminate in the conserved phenylalanine or tryptophan, so it likely reflects a read error. The V and J genes are TRBV19 and TRBJ1-1; a possible D gene is TRBD1 (5 bases). The CDR3 spans 13 residues. V dropped 5 bases and J dropped 1 base, with 8 bases sitting between them. The V gene's germline CDR1 is LNHDA and CDR2 SQIVND (reference sequence). CDR3 bases: TGTGCCAGTAGTGGAAGGGGGAACACTGAAGCTTTCCTT. Its translation: CASSGRGNTEAFL.

The rearrangement joins TRBV6-1 to TRBJ1-2; D gene uncertain. Trimming cost V 0 bases and J 8 bases, with 10 bases left between them. Germline loops: CDR1 MNHNS, CDR2 SASEGT. The CDR3 spans 13 residues. CDR3 sequence reads: CASSEAVFGGYTF. CDR3 in DNA: TGTGCCAGCAGTGAAGCCGTCTTCGGGGGCTACACCTTC.

A few counts support this clone. The gene calls are TRBV9 and TRBJ2-5; 12 bases agree with TRBD2. CDR3 length equals 18 residues. V shed 0 bases and J 0 bases; nucleotides not matched to a gene: 6. CDR1 and CDR2 (germline): SGDLS, YYNGEE. The CDR3 here is CASSVEASGGADQETQYF. The CDR3 DNA reads TGTGCCAGCAGCGTAGAGGCTAGCGGGGGGGCTGACCAAGAGACCCAGTACTTC.

This clone occurred a few times. The rearrangement joins TRBV10-3 to TRBJ2-1; a weak D match, TRBD2 (7 bases). The CDR3 has 13 amino acids. Deletions cut 4 bases from V and 8 bases from J, with 12 bases between. Germline V lookup: CDR1 ENHRY, CDR2 SYGVKD. The CDR3 nucleotides are TGTGCCATCAGTGGGGGGGGCGGCCATGAGCAGTTCTTC. Amino acids: CAISGGGGHEQFF.

The chain has TRBV27 and TRBJ1-6; TRBD1 might be the D (5 bases). The ends were cut back, 4 bases at V and 4 bases at J, with 14 bases in the middle. This CDR3 has 16 amino acids. Germline V gene lookup returns CDR1 MNHEY and CDR2 SMNVEV (reference sequence). Here the CDR3 reads CASSSEGIRYNSPLHF. The CDR3 coding sequence is TGTGCCAGCAGTTCGGAGGGGATTAGGTATAATTCACCCCTCCACTTT.

This chain uses TRBV5-1 with TRBJ1-6; 12 bases are shared with TRBD1. V lost 4 bases and J lost 8; bases outside the gene matches: 16. Germline values: CDR1 SGHRS, CDR2 YFSETQ. CDR3 size: 19 residues. The CDR3 reads CASSDLRDRGRLSHSPLHF. As DNA, the CDR3 is TGCGCCAGCAGCGACCTCCGGGACAGGGGGCGCTTGTCGCATTCACCCCTCCACTTT. Drawing the rest from reference TRBV5-1 and TRBJ1-6, the complete variable domain is KAGVTQTPRYLIKTRGQQVTLSCSPISGHRSVSWYQQTPGQGLQFLFEYFSETQRNKGNFPGRFSGRQFSNSRSEMNVSTLELGDSALYLCASSDLRDRGRLSHSPLHFGNGTRLTVT.